This T cell receptor beta chain was profiled in a study of CD8 T cells in ankylosing spondylitis. Overall study findings and caveats: What seemed typical of ankylosing spondylitis blood was a TCR beta motif built from under 10 highly homologous variants. Significant enrichment of disease-linked clones was reported in matched ankylosing spondylitis synovial fluid.

TCRdb analysed the 5' RACE reads with MiXCR anew, one entry per CDR3 protein. The sample lists approximately 240,000 distinct CDR3 sequences, roughly 10% seen once, with about 3% in the top ten. This clonotype was detected ten times or more. What it binds is not known. What was sequenced was blood, either unsorted or a sorted T cell fraction (not recorded which). This receptor was taken from a male donor with ankylosing spondylitis or in good health (not recorded which).

In DNA, the CDR3 is TGTGCCACCAGCAATAGCTTTGGATCTGGAAACACCATATATTTT. Its translation is CATSNSFGSGNTIYF. The chain has TRBV15 and TRBJ1-3; D ambiguous. Per the germline V gene, CDR1 is LNHNV and CDR2 is YYDKDF (reference sequence). Trimming cost V 4 bases and J 1 base, with 11 bases left between them. This CDR3 comprises 15 residues.